These 4 T cell receptor beta chains were sequenced from one sample in a study of identifying expanded T cells in peripheral blood. Sequenced by immunoSEQ multiplex PCR; TCRdb stores in-frame clones only, minus some. The sample includes about 78,000 clones, roughly 81% of them seen just once. What was sequenced was blood. The receptor source for this set is a person between 18 and 75 years old in good health.

This sequence joins TRBV5-6 and TRBJ2-3; D gene ambiguous. CDR1 is SGHDT, CDR2 YYEEEE, per germline. The length of the CDR3 is 16 residues. Trimming removed 3 bases at V and 4 bases at J, with 18 bases between. CDR3 region: CASSSSRAPSPDTQYF. The CDR3 region has the DNA TGTGCCAGCAGCTCAAGCCGGGCACCTTCACCAGATACGCAGTATTTT.

The genes are TRBV6-1 and TRBJ2-1, with D tentatively TRBD1 (6 bases). Germline CDR1 and CDR2: MNHNS and SASEGT. Trimming stripped 0 bases from V and 4 bases from J, with 7 bases between. The CDR3 runs to 14 residues. DNA of the CDR3: TGTGCCAGCAGTGAAGCGGGACAATACAATGAGCAGTTCTTC. Translating it yields CASSEAGQYNEQFF.

The chain joins TRBV6-1 to TRBJ1-1; tentatively, D is TRBD1 (5 bases). Germline CDR1 MNHNS, CDR2 SASEGT. This CDR3 comprises 15 residues. The germline V and J ends were trimmed by 3 bases and 5 bases, with 16 bases remaining between them. CDR3 sequence: CASSDREGRGTEAFF. Here the CDR3 DNA reads TGTGCCAGCAGTGATCGCGAAGGTCGGGGGACTGAAGCTTTCTTT.

About this clone itself: Other DNA sequences of this sample code for an identical CDR3. V is TRBV7-9 and J is TRBJ2-1; D uncertain. CDR1 SEHNR and CDR2 FQNEAQ come from the germline V gene (reference sequence). The CDR3 has 13 amino acids. Trimming took off 3 bases at V and 6 bases at J, with 9 bases between the two ends. The CDR3 nucleotides read TGTGCCAGCAGCTTGGTTAGTCTCAATGAGCAGTTCTTC. This encodes CASSLVSLNEQFF.